The present T cell receptor beta chain was sequenced within a study of beta chain features in type 1 diabetes. About the study: Patients were similar to healthy donors in age and gender (as well as in cell yields). General study points: The study found moderately but significantly shorter TCRB CDR3s in all four CD4+ subsets of Type 1 diabetes patients.

The entirety of the isolated RNA underwent reverse transcription, so expressed TCRB transcripts were sequenced. Here immunoSEQ multiplex PCR was the method, and the copy in TCRdb shows in-frame clones only, minus some. The sample consists of 120,000 to 150,000 clones, 13% of them appearing once. Comment on this clone: Antigen unknown.

CD4+ naive, central memory, regulatory and stem cell-like memory subsets were isolated by sorting on CD45RO/CCR7/CD25/CD127/CD95/CD27. Populations isolated by sorting all had purity greater than 98%. The sequencing sample was made of central memory CD4+ T cells from blood. This TCR was recovered from a man aged 18 to 29 with type 1 diabetes.

The CDR3 here is CATRQGSSGNTIYF. The DNA for the CDR3 is TGTGCCACTAGACAGGGCTCCTCTGGAAACACCATATATTTT. J is TRBJ1-3 and V is TRBV10-3, with TRBD1 matching over 7 bases. Germline assignment: CDR1 ENHRY and CDR2 SYGVKD. With 10 bases clipped from V and 0 bases from J, the junction kept 6 bases outside the gene matches. This CDR3 spans 14 amino acids.